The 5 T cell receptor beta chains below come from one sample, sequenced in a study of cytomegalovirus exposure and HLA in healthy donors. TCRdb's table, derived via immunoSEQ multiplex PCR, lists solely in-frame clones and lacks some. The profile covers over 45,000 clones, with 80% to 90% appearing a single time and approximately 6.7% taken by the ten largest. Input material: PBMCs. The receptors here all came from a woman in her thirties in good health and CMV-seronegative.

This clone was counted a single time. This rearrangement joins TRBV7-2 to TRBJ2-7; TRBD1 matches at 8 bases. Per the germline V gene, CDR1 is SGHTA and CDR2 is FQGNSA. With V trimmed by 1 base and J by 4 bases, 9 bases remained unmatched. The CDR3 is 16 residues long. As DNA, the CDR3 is TGTGCCAGCAGCTTAGGACCCGACAGGGGATTATACGAGCAGTACTTC. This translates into CASSLGPDRGLYEQYF.

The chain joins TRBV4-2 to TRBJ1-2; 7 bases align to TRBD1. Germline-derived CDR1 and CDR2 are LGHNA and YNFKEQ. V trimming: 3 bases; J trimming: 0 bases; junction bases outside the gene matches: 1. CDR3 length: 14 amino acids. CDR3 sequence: CASSQQGANYGYTF. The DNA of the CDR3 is TGTGCCAGCAGCCAGCAGGGGGCTAACTATGGCTACACCTTC.

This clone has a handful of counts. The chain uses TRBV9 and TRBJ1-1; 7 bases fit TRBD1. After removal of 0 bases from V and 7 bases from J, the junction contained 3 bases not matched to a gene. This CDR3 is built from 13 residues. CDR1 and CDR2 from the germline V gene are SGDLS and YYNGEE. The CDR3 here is CASSVGQGNEAFF. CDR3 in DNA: TGTGCCAGCAGCGTAGGACAGGGTAATGAAGCTTTCTTT.

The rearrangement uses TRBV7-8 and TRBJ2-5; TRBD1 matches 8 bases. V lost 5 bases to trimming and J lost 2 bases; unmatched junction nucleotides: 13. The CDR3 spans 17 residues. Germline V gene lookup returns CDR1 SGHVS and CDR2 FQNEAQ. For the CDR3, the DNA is TGTGCCAGCAGCCAAACCCATCGACAGGGGAGGCAAGAGACCCAGTACTTC. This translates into CASSQTHRQGRQETQYF.

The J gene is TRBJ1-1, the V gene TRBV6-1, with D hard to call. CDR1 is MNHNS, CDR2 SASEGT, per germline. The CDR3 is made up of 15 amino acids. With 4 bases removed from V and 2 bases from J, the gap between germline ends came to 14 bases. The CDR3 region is CASSALGTGNTEAFF. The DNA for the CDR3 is TGTGCCAGCAGTGCCCTAGGTACGGGAAACACTGAAGCTTTCTTT.